One sample yielded the 12 T cell receptor beta chains listed below, sequenced in a study of human T cells and chemical hapten exposure. Time point indicated: healthy volunteer bleed at 6 weeks. The total RNA was obtained from whole blood that was not fractionated. TCRdb ran MiXCR on the RACE reads and lists one entry per CDR3 protein. Here the sample spans 60,000 to 80,000 distinct CDR3 sequences, approximately 6.5% being singletons. The sequencing input was whole blood. The receptors come from a female donor in good health. Some clones in this sample may be carry-over from other donors' samples.

This clonotype was observed many times. V and J are TRBV7-3 and TRBJ2-1; 9 positions match TRBD2. Germline loops: CDR1 SGHTA, CDR2 FQGTGA. The ends lost 5 bases at V and 13 bases at J; junction bases unmatched: 12. The CDR3 runs to 14 residues. CDR3 coding DNA: TGTGCCAGCAGCCCGGGACTAGCCCGCCCCTTCCAGTTCTTC. Encoded protein: CASSPGLARPFQFF.

This clonotype was counted ten times or more. This sequence joins TRBV20-1 and TRBJ2-3; D gene ambiguous. CDR1 is DFQATT and CDR2 is SNEGSKA in the germline V gene (reference sequence). The CDR3 is 13 amino acids. The V gene lost 3 bases and the J gene lost 0 bases, with 7 bases spanning the gap. As DNA, the CDR3 is TGCAGTGCTAGTATGGCTAGCACAGATACGCAGTATTTT. Protein sequence: CSASMASTDTQYF.

This clonotype was detected once. A much larger clonotype is one base distant, so this may be a read error. The V and J genes are TRBV28 and TRBJ2-1; tentatively, D is TRBD1 (5 bases). The ends were cut back, 8 bases at V and 5 bases at J, with 13 bases in the middle. Germline V gives CDR1 MDHEN, CDR2 SYDVKM. CDR3 size: 13 residues. The CDR3 DNA is TGTGCCAGCTGTAGACAGCCCCACAATGAGCAGTTCTTC. Residues: CASCRQPHNEQFF.

Many counts were recorded for this clonotype. The CDR3 protein is CASSIGLAALEGEQFF. The CDR3 coding sequence is TGTGCCAGCAGCATCGGACTAGCTGCCTTGGAAGGTGAGCAGTTCTTC. This chain uses TRBV7-2 with TRBJ2-1; 8 bases map to TRBD2. CDR3 length: 16 residues. Germline V CDR1 and CDR2: SGHTA, FQGNSA. Trimming cost V 5 bases and J 9 bases; bases outside gene matches: 15. Combining the CDR3 with reference TRBV7-2 and TRBJ2-1 gives the whole variable domain GAGVSQSPSNKVTEKGKDVELRCDPISGHTALYWYRQSLGQGLEFLIYFQGNSAPDKSGLPSDRFSAERTGGSVSTLTIQRTQQEDSAVYLCASSIGLAALEGEQFFGPGTRLTVL.

This clonotype was detected a few times. The chain links TRBV7-2 to TRBJ2-3, with 10 bases identical to TRBD2. The CDR3 is 16 residues long. Germline CDR1 SGHTA, CDR2 FQGNSA. The trim removed 5 bases at V and 4 bases at J, leaving 9 bases unmatched. The CDR3 nucleotides read TGTGCCAGCAGCGTACAGAGCGGGAGGGTGCCAGATACGCAGTATTTT. Translated, it gives CASSVQSGRVPDTQYF.

With respect to this clonotype: At one end, the junction sequence differs from germline, possibly due to a read error. The chain combines TRBV4-2 with TRBJ1-5; 7 bases line up with TRBD1. Germline CDR1 is LGHNA and CDR2 is YNFKEQ. The CDR3 sequence is 16 residues long. CDR3 region: CVSSQDDRASNQPQHF. The CDR3 DNA sequence: TGTGTCAGCAGCCAAGATGACAGGGCAAGCAATCAGCCCCAGCATTTT.

This clonotype was picked up many times. The chain links TRBV20-1 to TRBJ2-3; D possibly matches TRBD1 or TRBD2 (6 bases each). CDR1 and CDR2 (germline): DFQATT, SNEGSKA (reference sequence). Trimming removed 3 bases from V and 2 bases from J, with 18 bases in between. This CDR3 has 16 amino acids. The CDR3 nucleotides read TGCAGTGCTAGGGGGGAGGAACAGGGCGACACAGATACGCAGTATTTT. The encoded protein is CSARGEEQGDTDTQYF.

In its sample, this clonotype was seen many times. The chain carries TRBV27 and TRBJ2-1; D remains ambiguous. The CDR3 sequence is 15 residues long. V was trimmed by 7 bases and J by 0 bases, leaving 13 bases between them. The V gene's germline CDR1 is MNHEY and CDR2 SMNVEV (reference sequence). The CDR3 here is CASTPRESSYNEQFF. The CDR3 nucleotides read TGTGCCAGCACCCCGAGAGAGAGCTCCTACAATGAGCAGTTCTTC.

This clonotype was detected many times. The chain joins TRBV6-2 or TRBV6-3 to TRBJ2-1, with 9 nucleotides matching TRBD1. The V gene's germline CDR1 is MNHEY and CDR2 SVGEGT. The J segment lost 7 bases and the V segment lost 6 bases, leaving 13 bases of the junction unmatched. The CDR3 length is 16 residues. This CDR3 reads CASSQSAGTGKNEQFF. The CDR3 coding sequence is TGTGCCAGCAGCCAATCAGCCGGGACAGGGAAAAATGAGCAGTTCTTC.

This clonotype was counted at least ten times. The chain links TRBV7-3 to TRBJ2-6; 7 bases are shared with TRBD1. CDR1 SGHTA and CDR2 FQGTGA come from the germline V gene. The CDR3 totals 16 residues. J lost 0 bases, V lost 3 bases, and 2 bases had no gene match. The CDR3 loop is CASSFGDSSGANVLTF. Written as DNA, the CDR3 is TGTGCCAGCAGCTTCGGGGACAGCTCTGGGGCCAACGTCCTGACTTTC.

This clonotype was seen more than once but under ten times. No DNA is shown, since the ends of the CDR3 on it are uncertain; the CDR3 is the one TCRdb lists. The rearrangement joins TRBV7-5 to TRBJ2-3. TRBV7-5 is a pseudogene locus. The CDR3 has 17 amino acids, counting both end residues. This chain's CDR3 is CISVPEVGTTSTDTQYF.

This clonotype was counted ten times or more. The chain employs TRBV5-1 and TRBJ1-2, with D unresolved. This CDR3 is built from 13 residues. The germline V and J ends were trimmed by 0 bases and 6 bases, with 9 bases remaining between them. Germline CDR1 reads SGHRS; CDR2 reads YFSETQ. The CDR3, as DNA: TGCGCCAGCAGCTTGGGGGCGGACCATGGCTACACCTTC. This codes for CASSLGADHGYTF.